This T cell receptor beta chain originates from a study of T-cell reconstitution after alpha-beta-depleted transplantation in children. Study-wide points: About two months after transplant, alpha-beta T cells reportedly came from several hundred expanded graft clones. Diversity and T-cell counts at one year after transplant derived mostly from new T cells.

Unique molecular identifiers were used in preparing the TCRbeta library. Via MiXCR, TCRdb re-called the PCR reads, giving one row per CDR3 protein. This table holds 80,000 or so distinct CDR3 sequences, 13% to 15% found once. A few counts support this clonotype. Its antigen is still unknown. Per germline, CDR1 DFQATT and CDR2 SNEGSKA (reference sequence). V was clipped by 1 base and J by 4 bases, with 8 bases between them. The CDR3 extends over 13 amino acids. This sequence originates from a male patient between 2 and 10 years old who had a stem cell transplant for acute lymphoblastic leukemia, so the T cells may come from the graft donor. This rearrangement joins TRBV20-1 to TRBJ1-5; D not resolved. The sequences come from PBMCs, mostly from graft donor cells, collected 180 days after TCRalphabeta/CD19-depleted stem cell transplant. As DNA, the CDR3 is TGCAGTGCTAGAGCCCAAGGAAATCAGCCCCAGCATTTT. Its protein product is CSARAQGNQPQHF.